The 12 T cell receptor beta chains reported below all come from one sample, sequenced in a study of blood T cell repertoires in COVID-19. Data came from immunoSEQ multiplex PCR; TCRdb stores just in-frame clones and leaves some out. This repertoire shows around 60,000 clones, roughly 86% found once; its top ten account for approximately 15%. The sequencing sample was made of peripheral blood. The source is a human donor in a cohort sampled during active COVID-19.

The V call is TRBV5-1, the J call TRBJ1-2; 8 bases align to TRBD1. The CDR3 is 14 amino acids. The V gene end was trimmed by 4 bases and the J gene end by 6 bases; junction bases not matched to a gene: 8. Germline V gives CDR1 SGHRS, CDR2 YFSETQ. The CDR3 loop reads CASSLRQGTDGYTF. CDR3 bases: TGCGCCAGCAGCCTGAGACAGGGGACGGATGGCTACACCTTC.

CDR3 bases: TGTGCCAGCAGCCAAGATCTTGCGACTAGCATCTACAACGAGCAGTACTTC. Translating it yields CASSQDLATSIYNEQYF. The V gene is TRBV4-2, the J gene TRBJ2-7; 7 bases are shared with TRBD2. The CDR3 consists of 17 residues. V lost 0 bases and J lost 5; bases outside the gene matches: 13. Germline V gene sequence: CDR1 LGHNA, CDR2 YNFKEQ.

The V and J genes are TRBV5-4 and TRBJ2-3, with 10 positions matching TRBD1. The V and J ends lost 4 bases and 1 base, in that order; junction bases with no gene match: 9. CDR3 length equals 17 residues. The V gene's germline CDR1 is SGHNT and CDR2 YYREEE (reference sequence). Here the CDR3 DNA reads TGTGCCAGCAGCGCGTCACCGGGACAGGGGCGCACAGATACGCAGTATTTT. As protein: CASSASPGQGRTDTQYF.

The rearrangement joins TRBV27 to TRBJ2-1; 13 bases match TRBD2. Germline V CDR1 and CDR2: MNHEY, SMNVEV (reference sequence). With V trimmed by 1 base and J by 6 bases, 6 bases remained unmatched. The CDR3 runs to 17 residues. This CDR3 reads CASSLWTSGRIANEQFF. The CDR3 DNA reads as TGTGCCAGCAGTTTATGGACTAGCGGGAGAATCGCCAATGAGCAGTTCTTC.

The rearrangement joins TRBV7-2 to TRBJ2-1; 8 bases agree with TRBD2. V dropped 1 base and J dropped 8; count of bases not matched to a gene: 13. The CDR3 is made up of 17 amino acids. CDR1 is SGHTA, CDR2 FQGNSA, per germline. CDR3 bases: TGTGCCAGCAGCTTAGGATCACTAGCGGCCTCCGGGGATGAGCAGTTCTTC. As protein: CASSLGSLAASGDEQFF.

The rearrangement joins TRBV28 to TRBJ2-2; 10 nucleotides align to TRBD2. CDR3 length: 15 amino acids. The junction had 7 bases not matched to a gene; V was cut back by 6 bases and J by 6 bases. Germline V gene lookup returns CDR1 MDHEN and CDR2 SYDVKM. CDR3 sequence (DNA): TGTGCCAGCAGACCCGGACTAGCGGCGGCCGGGGAGCTGTTTTTT. Translating it yields CASRPGLAAAGELFF.

This chain links TRBV11-3 with TRBJ2-7; TRBD1 agrees at 9 bases. Germline lookup yields CDR1 SGHNT and CDR2 YENEEA. The CDR3 has 14 amino acids. With V trimmed by 4 bases and J by 2 bases, 3 bases remained unmatched. CDR3 amino acids: CASSWDRVAYEQYF. The CDR3, as DNA: TGTGCCAGCAGCTGGGACAGGGTCGCCTACGAGCAGTACTTC.

This clone has only one observation. V usage is TRBV12-3 or TRBV12-4 and J usage is TRBJ1-6; D unresolved. This CDR3 region has 13 residues. V lost 5 bases, J lost 6 bases, and 8 bases lay in between. CDR3 coding DNA: TGTGCCAGCAGTCCGGGATCTAATTCACCCCTCCACTTT. It specifies CASSPGSNSPLHF.

CDR3 sequence: CASNFGQGRTGELFF. The CDR3, as DNA: TGTGCCAGCAATTTTGGACAGGGGAGGACCGGGGAGCTGTTTTTT. This rearrangement joins TRBV6-5 to TRBJ2-2; 9 nucleotides align to TRBD1. Germline assignment: CDR1 MNHEY and CDR2 SVGAGI. V shed 7 bases and J 5 bases; nucleotides not matched to a gene: 8. The CDR3 is 15 residues long.

The chain combines TRBV7-6 with TRBJ2-7; 9 nucleotides line up with TRBD1. This CDR3 is 18 amino acids long. J was trimmed by 0 bases and V by 5 bases; bases with no gene match: 14. Germline V gene data show CDR1 as SGHVS and CDR2 as FNYEAQ. In DNA, the CDR3 is TGTGCCAGCAGCCAGTTCGGACAGGGGAGGCGGGCCTCCTACGAGCAGTACTTC. Its translation is CASSQFGQGRRASYEQYF.

This chain joins TRBV24-1 and TRBJ2-1; 13 bases match TRBD2. Germline V CDR1 and CDR2: KGHDR, SFDVKD. This CDR3 comprises 16 residues. Trimming cost V 2 bases and J 5 bases; bases outside gene matches: 2. The CDR3 is CATSDYGLAGDNEQFF. The CDR3 region has the DNA TGTGCCACCAGTGATTACGGACTAGCGGGAGACAATGAGCAGTTCTTC.

This chain uses TRBV6-6 with TRBJ1-5, with 7 bases matching TRBD1. The germline gives CDR1 MNHNY, CDR2 SVGAGI (reference sequence). Trimming cost V 6 bases and J 2 bases; bases outside gene matches: 4. The CDR3 is 14 amino acids. This CDR3 is CASRDRTGNQPQHF. CDR3 DNA: TGTGCCAGCAGGGACAGGACGGGCAATCAGCCCCAGCATTTT.